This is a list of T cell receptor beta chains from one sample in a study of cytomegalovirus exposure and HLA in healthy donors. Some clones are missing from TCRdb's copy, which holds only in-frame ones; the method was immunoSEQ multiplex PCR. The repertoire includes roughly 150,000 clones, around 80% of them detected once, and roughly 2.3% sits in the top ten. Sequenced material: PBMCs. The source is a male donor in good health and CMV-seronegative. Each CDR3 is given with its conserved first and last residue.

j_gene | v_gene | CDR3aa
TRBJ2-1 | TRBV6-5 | CASSSRDRANIEQFF
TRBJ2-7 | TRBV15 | CATSRSTARPYEQYF
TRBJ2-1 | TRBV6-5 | CASSPQRERDEQFF
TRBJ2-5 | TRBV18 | CASSPASGKETQYF
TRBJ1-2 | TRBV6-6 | CASSSTGDNYGYTF
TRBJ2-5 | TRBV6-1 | CASNRDRVQETQYF
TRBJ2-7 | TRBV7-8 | CASSLARWEGWSYEQYF
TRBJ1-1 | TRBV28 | CASSFYEGGTEAFF
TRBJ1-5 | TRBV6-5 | CASSYTDRNQPQHF
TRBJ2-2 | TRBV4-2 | CASSQDLAGVGGELFF
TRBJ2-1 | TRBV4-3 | CASSQEAGPPYNEQFF
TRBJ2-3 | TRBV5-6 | CASTGQGDTDTQYF
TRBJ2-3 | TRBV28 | CASSLWTSGTSTDTQYF
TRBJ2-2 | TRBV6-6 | CASSYPAGPNTGELFF
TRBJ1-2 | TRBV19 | CASSNRQGAPGYTF
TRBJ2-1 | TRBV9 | CASSPTAEISYNEQFF
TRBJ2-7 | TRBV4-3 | CASSQVGWIVGTGGSYEQYF
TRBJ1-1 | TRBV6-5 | CASSLSTANTEAFF
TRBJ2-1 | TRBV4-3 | CASSQAGIALSSYNEQFF
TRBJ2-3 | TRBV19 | CASTQGPGTDTQYF
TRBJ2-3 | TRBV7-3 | CASSSAGATDTQYF
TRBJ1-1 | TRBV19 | CASSIKEGTNTEAFF
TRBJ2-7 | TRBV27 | CASSDGTGVSNEQYF
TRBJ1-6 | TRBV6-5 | CASSQGTVPYSPLHF
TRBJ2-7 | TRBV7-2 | CASSLGGSGSTVFYEQYF
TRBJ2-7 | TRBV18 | CASSREGPSHEQYF
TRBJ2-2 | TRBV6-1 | CASSEATGGANTGELFF
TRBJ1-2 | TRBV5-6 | CASRGDYGYPF
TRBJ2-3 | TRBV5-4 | CASVVGGSTDTQYF
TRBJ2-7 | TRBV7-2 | CASSFTGLGEQYF
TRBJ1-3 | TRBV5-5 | CASSLDRGHGNTIYF
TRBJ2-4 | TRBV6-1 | CASRLGGEAKNIQYF
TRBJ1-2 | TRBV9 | CASSRRSSGYGYTF
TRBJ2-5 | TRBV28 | CASSSPQGRETQYF
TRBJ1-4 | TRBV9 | CASSASGYEKLFF
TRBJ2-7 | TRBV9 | CASSVASGSGYEQYF
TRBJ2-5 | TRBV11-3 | CASSLGGPETQYF
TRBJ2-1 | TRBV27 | CASSSLASNEQFF
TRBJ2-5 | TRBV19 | CASSMRDRGKETQYF
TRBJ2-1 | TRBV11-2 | CASSLSPGQGSYNEQFF
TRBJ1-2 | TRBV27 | CASRPVGQGPGYPF
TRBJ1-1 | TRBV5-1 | CASSLDSGGTEAFF
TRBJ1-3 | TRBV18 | CASSPPRSSSGNTIYF
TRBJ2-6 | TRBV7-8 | CASTLASLASGANVLTF
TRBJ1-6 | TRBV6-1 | CASSETGLAGSPLHF
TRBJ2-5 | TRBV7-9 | CASSGTSGGALETQYF
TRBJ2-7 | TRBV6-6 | CASSSSGGNEQYF
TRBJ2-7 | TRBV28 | CASSTRTGVYEQYF
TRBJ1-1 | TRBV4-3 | CASSQEARDNTEAFF
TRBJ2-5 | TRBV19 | CASSVDGEETQYF
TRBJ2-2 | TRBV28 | CASSLRTGYTGELFF
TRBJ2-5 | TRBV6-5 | CASSSTSSQETQYF
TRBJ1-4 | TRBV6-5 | CASRPRTGGLSLLFF